The source of this T cell receptor (beta chain) is a study of cytomegalovirus exposure and HLA in healthy donors. Background on the study: Among the 398 genotyped donors, 70% to 90% were placed in the Caucasian-associated ancestry cluster. Broader study findings: In an earlier analysis, most TCR beta V segments were productive about 87% or about 30% of the time. As a later analysis showed, several of the most significant clusters appeared to be linked to common viral pathogens.

Germline lookup yields CDR1 SQVTM and CDR2 ANQGSEA. V was clipped by 5 bases and J by 4 bases; unmatched bases: 9. This CDR3 has 14 residues. Healthy individuals who donated bone marrow served as the donors. Concerning this clone: Its antigen is as yet unknown.

Primers for the PCR totalled 60 Vbeta and 13 Jbeta. Produced via immunoSEQ multiplex PCR; TCRdb's table is partial and in-frame only. The sample contains 85,000 to 100,000 clones, around 74% of which appear only once. This chain connects TRBV29-1 to TRBJ2-5; 8 nucleotides agree with TRBD2. Sequenced input: PBMCs. The sequence was obtained from a man aged 50 or older in good health and CMV-seropositive. The CDR3 here is CSVLQRGSGETQYF. Written as DNA, the CDR3 is TGCAGCGTTCTTCAGCGGGGGAGCGGAGAGACCCAGTACTTC.